This entry lists 14 T cell receptor beta chains sequenced from one sample in a study of CXCR3-negative and CXCR3-positive naive CD8 T cells. The authors made the TRB cDNA libraries by 5' RACE using UMI labels. Reanalyzing the 5' RACE reads, TCRdb keeps one entry per CDR3 protein, without DNA. The listing records around 60,000 distinct CDR3 sequences. Their antigens are not known. Findings and caveats of the study: TRB CDR3s were more hydrophobic in CXCR3-positive than in CXCR3-negative naive cells.

Material: naive CXCR3+ CD8+ T cells from blood. Subset defined: CD45RO-CCR7+CD27+CD95- naive CD8+ T cells expressing CXCR3 (TNR3+). The receptors stem from a human donor in good health. Some clones in this sample may be carry-over from other donors' samples.

The chain has TRBV5-1 and TRBJ1-5. Looked up from germline, CDR1 is SGHRS and CDR2 is YFSETQ. The CDR3 has 16 residues. The CDR3 protein is CAIRNLGGGSNQPQHF.

The chain couples TRBV28 to TRBJ2-1. The CDR3 spans 11 residues. Germline V gene sequence: CDR1 MDHEN, CDR2 SYDVKM. CDR3 sequence: CASSSLGEQFF.

This rearrangement joins TRBV29-1 to TRBJ1-2. Germline-derived CDR1 and CDR2 are SQVTM and ANQGSEA. This CDR3 spans 16 amino acids. The CDR3 region is CSVVPSEASFNYGYTF.

The CDR3 is CASSYGTPNEQFF. The chain recombines TRBV11-2 with TRBJ2-1; the TCRdb D gene call, TRBD1, has no DNA to confirm it. The CDR3 consists of 13 residues. Per the germline V gene, CDR1 is SGHAT and CDR2 is FQNNGV.

J is TRBJ1-6 and V is TRBV4-3; TCRdb proposes TRBD1, but this gene call is untestable without DNA. The CDR3 is made up of 15 amino acids. In germline, CDR1 is LGHNA, CDR2 YSLEER. The CDR3: CASSPGTAYNSPLHF.

The V gene is TRBV20-1, the J gene TRBJ2-7; checking the TCRdb D call of TRBD1 is not possible without DNA. This CDR3 spans 14 amino acids. Germline V lookup: CDR1 DFQATT, CDR2 SNEGSKA (reference sequence). CDR3 sequence reads: CSARQYDRGYEQYF.

This sequence joins TRBV6-4 and TRBJ1-1. There are 15 residues in the CDR3. Germline CDR1 reads MRHNA; CDR2 reads SNTAGT. CDR3 protein: CASSIDPTLGTEAFF.

This CDR3 is CSVRGLIEDNTGELFF. This rearrangement joins TRBV29-1 to TRBJ2-2; the D call from TCRdb, TRBD2, cannot be confirmed without DNA. The CDR3 is 16 amino acids. The germline CDR1 and CDR2 sequences are SQVTM and ANQGSEA.

This chain connects TRBV28 to TRBJ2-3; the D call of TRBD1 rests on TCRdb alone, since no DNA is present to check it. This CDR3 is 15 amino acids long. Germline V gene lookup returns CDR1 MDHEN and CDR2 SYDVKM. CDR3 in amino acids: CASSPREDFTDTQYF.

The V and J genes are TRBV4-3 and TRBJ2-7; TCRdb's D call of TRBD1 is untestable without DNA. Germline loops: CDR1 LGHNA, CDR2 YSLEER. CDR3 length equals 17 residues. CDR3 region: CASSQELLGTFTYEQYF.

The chain joins TRBV19 to TRBJ1-1. This CDR3 contains 14 residues. Germline V gene sequence: CDR1 LNHDA, CDR2 SQIVND (reference sequence). This chain's CDR3 is CASMYAGMNTEAFF.

This sequence joins TRBV12-3 or TRBV12-4 and TRBJ2-3; TCRdb names TRBD1, which stays unverified in the absence of DNA. This CDR3 contains 14 residues. The CDR3 is CASSPTGGADTQYF.

The chain combines TRBV29-1 with TRBJ1-4; the D gene TCRdb calls, TRBD1, cannot be checked with no DNA. Germline CDR1 and CDR2: SQVTM and ANQGSEA. The CDR3 sequence is 14 residues long. CDR3: CSVDETDSTEKLFF. The full variable domain, its missing parts supplied by reference TRBV29-1 and TRBJ1-4, is SAVISQKPSRDICQRGTSLTIQCQVDSQVTMMFWYRQQPGQSLTLIATANQGSEATYESGFVIDKFPISRPNLTFSTLTVSNMSPEDSSIYLCSVDETDSTEKLFFGSGTQLSVL.

V and J are TRBV29-1 and TRBJ1-2; the D call from TCRdb, TRBD1, cannot be confirmed without DNA. Germline V lookup: CDR1 SQVTM, CDR2 ANQGSEA. This CDR3 is 15 amino acids long. CDR3 amino acids: CSVETTGQGDYGYTF.